This T cell receptor beta chain was identified during a study of naive and memory T cell subsets (dated by TCRdb to about 2017). General notes on the study: The figure summarizing the skin biopsy and whole blood samples listed about ten blood donors, 7 tuberculin skin test biopsies and 3 saline control biopsies. Skin biopsies were taken from tuberculin skin test sites or from saline-injected control sites and were processed for RNA extraction as described before. PCR2 was typically a SYBR Green qPCR stopped at a set threshold; low-input samples could instead use end-point PCR (about 6 cycles).

This specimen's treatment or condition label, interpreted: skin biopsy from PPD injection site in Mantoux-positive individual. A robust, sensitive protocol for the amplification, sequencing and analysis of TCRs was described in the study, in which 3' ligation of a UMI-containing oligonucleotide to TCR cDNA was used. Tuberculin skin test biopsies were obtained from sites injected with PPD in individuals who had a positive Mantoux test. Total RNA was treated with RQ1 DNase, without cell sorting, prior to reverse transcription, with an input of about 1 to 1000 ng being targeted. Libraries were prepared from skin biopsies and whole blood so that pipeline robustness could be tested in samples in which T cells form a minority population. Broader findings and caveats from the paper: Skin biopsy collection and RNA processing details were not given in the paper but referenced to earlier studies. TCR sequences were reportedly obtained from both types of skin biopsy, with many more TCRs found at tuberculin skin test sites. The higher numbers of TCRs at tuberculin skin test sites were interpreted as T cell infiltration of a delayed type IV hypersensitivity reaction. The RNA-based method was acknowledged as potentially sensitive to TCR transcript changes with T cell activation and differentiation.

Library prep was done by UMI-ligation and nested PCR. The ligated cDNA was amplified in four rounds of PCR with nested alpha and beta constant region primers together with the SP2 primer. For the blood and skin samples, reverse transcription of TCR RNA was done with SuperScript IV along with alpha and beta constant region primers. An oligonucleotide carrying the Illumina SP2 primer and a UMI was ligated to the 3' end of the cDNA by means of T4 RNA ligase 1. To prevent hairpin formation, the 12-nucleotide UMI was made up of two random hexamers with an eight-base spacer between them. From the second PCR onward, TCR alpha and beta chain libraries were processed separately, and dual indexing was applied for multiplexing. After pooling, the indexed libraries were analyzed by capillary electrophoresis and sequenced on either an Illumina MiSeq or NextSeq. PhiX DNA at roughly 4.5-7.5% was added to the libraries to raise base diversity and improve cluster recognition. The original methods were these. Demultiplexor pulled UMIs out of read 2, joined the UMIs with the TCR sequence from read 1, and separated reads according to sample indices. V and J genes and V-J junctions were identified by Decombinator, which gave every TCR a five-part identifier that included V and J deletions. UMIs were used by Collapsinator to correct sequencing errors and PCR amplification heterogeneity, so that a UMI-based abundance was obtained for each TCR. Identifiers were converted to nucleotide sequence by CDR3Translator and translated to amino acids, and CDR3 regions were extracted on the basis of terminal motifs. After normalization to the amount of input RNA, the error-corrected alpha and beta TCR counts from blood and from skin were compared. TCRdb applied fastp at Q25 and MiXCR to the public reads, then kept only in-frame beta chains. Each entry merges the rows of one CDR3 protein and shows their most common DNA and genes. These V and J calls rely on TCRdb rather than the paper's analysis. The sample yields tens of thousands of distinct CDR3 sequences; 6.7% were counted once. Approximately 2.8% of the sample is taken by the ten largest.

The table lists this clonotype with a few counts. Its antigen specificity is not known. One end of the junction does not line up with germline, which may come from a read error. From a lookup of the germline V gene, CDR1 and CDR2 are SGHRS and YFSETQ. Taken from cysteine to phenylalanine, the CDR3 has 12 residues. The kept DNA is CDR3 alone, 36 bases in frame from the first base. Source: skin, taken from a tuberculin skin test site. The sequence is built from TRBV5-1 and TRBJ2-7, with the identity of the D gene unclear. This clonotype originated in an adult in good health. The CDR3 region has the sequence CTSSTGRDEQYF. The sequence in DNA is TGCACCAGCAGCACCGGACGCGACGAGCAGTACTTC.